Reported below is one T cell receptor (beta chain). The entry originates in a study of shared clonotypes between healthy human individuals. It was across several immunoSEQ plates that each subset's genomic DNA was evenly split. Authors' processing steps: ImmunoSEQ supplied junction-only sequences lacking quality scores, so filtering was different. The table came from immunoSEQ multiplex PCR; TCRdb's copy has only in-frame clones and leaves some out. D and trimming come from the DNA, and the V and J calls and clone size come from that table. The data show 500,000 to 650,000 clones, with around 76% seen just once and 12% held by the top ten. Donors were healthy HIV-negative adults without recent acute infections or vaccinations. For unsorted samples, genomic DNA was extracted from about 90 million PBMCs. This CDR3 spans 15 amino acids. CDR1 LGHNA and CDR2 YNFKEQ come from the germline V gene. The V and J ends lost 0 bases and 1 base respectively, with 7 bases between them.

The sequence was collected from a woman aged 40 to 50 in good health. Some clones in this sample may be carry-over from other donors' samples. Sequences were obtained from PBMCs. The V gene is TRBV4-2, the J gene TRBJ2-1; D may be TRBD2 (6 bases). CDR3 in amino acids: CASSQEEGSYNEQFF. CDR3 DNA: TGTGCCAGCAGCCAAGAGGAGGGGTCCTACAATGAGCAGTTCTTC.